These 24 T cell receptor beta chains came from one sample sequenced in a study of OX40 agonist ivuxolimab in advanced cancers. The data were produced by immunoSEQ multiplex PCR, yet TCRdb's version contains in-frame clones alone and is incomplete. The data contain tens of thousands of clones, around 89% of them singletons. The sample was CD4+ or CD8+ T cells sorted from blood, taken in a trial of the OX40 agonist ivuxolimab. These receptors all stem from an adult with an advanced solid tumor such as melanoma, head and neck, liver or kidney cancer.

The V call is TRBV19, the J call TRBJ2-3, with 11 bases fitting TRBD2. V was pared by 1 base and J by 6 bases, with 12 bases of the junction left unmatched. The CDR3 totals 18 residues. The germline V gene has CDR1 LNHDA and CDR2 SQIVND (reference sequence). The CDR3 DNA reads TGTGCCAGTAGTATAGTCCCCACTACTAGCGGGAGTTTGGATACGCAGTATTTT. This gives the protein CASSIVPTTSGSLDTQYF. The entire variable domain, with the rest obtained from reference TRBV19 and TRBJ2-3, is as follows: DGGITQSPKYLFRKEGQNVTLSCEQNLNHDAMYWYRQDPGQGLRLIYYSQIVNDFQKGDIAEGYSVSREKKESFPLTVTSAQKNPTAFYLCASSIVPTTSGSLDTQYFGPGTRLTVL.

This clone has more than one count but fewer than ten. V usage is TRBV5-6 and J usage is TRBJ2-2, with D perhaps TRBD2 (6 bases). Germline V lookup: CDR1 SGHDT, CDR2 YYEEEE. The germline V and J ends were trimmed by 7 bases and 3 bases, with 10 bases remaining between them. There are 13 residues in the CDR3. The CDR3 DNA sequence: TGTGCCAGCGGGGACTCCTACACCGGGGAGCTGTTTTTT. Translating it yields CASGDSYTGELFF. Full variable domain (rest looked up from reference TRBV5-6 and TRBJ2-2): DAGVTQSPTHLIKTRGQQVTLRCSPKSGHDTVSWYQQALGQGPQFIFQYYEEEERQRGNFPDRFSGHQFPNYSSELNVNALLLGDSALYLCASGDSYTGELFFGEGSRLTVL.

The genes are TRBV15 and TRBJ2-5, with no clear D. Germline CDR1 is LNHNV and CDR2 is YYDKDF (reference sequence). This CDR3 is built from 13 residues. Trimming stripped 3 bases from V and 5 bases from J, with 10 bases between. CDR3 nucleotides: TGTGCCACCAGCAGTGTCTCCAGGGAGACCCAGTACTTC. Its translation: CATSSVSRETQYF.

The V call is TRBV9, the J call TRBJ2-1; the D is unclear. This CDR3 has 13 amino acids. Deletions cut 3 bases from V and 9 bases from J, with 13 bases between. Germline values: CDR1 SGDLS, CDR2 YYNGEE. The CDR3 sequence is CASSGDSSSEQFF. The CDR3 region has the DNA TGTGCCAGCAGCGGGGATAGCAGCAGTGAGCAGTTCTTC.

The rearrangement links TRBV28 to TRBJ1-4, with D maybe TRBD1 (5 bases). V was trimmed by 0 bases and J by 4 bases, leaving 6 bases between them. Germline CDR1 reads MDHEN; CDR2 reads SYDVKM. This CDR3 comprises 14 residues. The CDR3 coding sequence is TGTGCCAGCAGTTTATGGGGGGATAATGAAAAACTGTTTTTT. It codes for CASSLWGDNEKLFF. Variable domain in full (rest from reference TRBV28 and TRBJ1-4): DVKVTQSSRYLVKRTGEKVFLECVQDMDHENMFWYRQDPGLGLRLIYFSYDVKMKEKGDIPEGYSVSREKKERFSLILESASTNQTSMYLCASSLWGDNEKLFFGSGTQLSVL.

The V and J genes are TRBV28 and TRBJ1-5; D remains unclear. Germline values: CDR1 MDHEN, CDR2 SYDVKM. The germline V and J ends were trimmed by 5 bases and 0 bases, with 8 bases remaining between them. The CDR3 totals 14 residues. CDR3 region: CASSVVTSNQPQHF. DNA of the CDR3: TGTGCCAGCAGTGTGGTTACTAGCAATCAGCCCCAGCATTTT.

CDR3 loop: CASSPGTSGMPYEQYF. In DNA, the CDR3 is TGCGCCAGCAGCCCTGGGACTAGCGGGATGCCCTACGAGCAGTACTTC. The chain joins TRBV4-3 to TRBJ2-7; 13 bases fit TRBD2. Germline CDR1 LGHNA, CDR2 YSLEER. The CDR3 has 16 amino acids. Trimming cost V 4 bases and J 2 bases; bases outside gene matches: 5.

The rearrangement links TRBV19 to TRBJ1-1; unclear D gene. CDR1 is LNHDA, CDR2 SQIVND, per germline (reference sequence). The V end was cut by 3 bases, the J end by 4 bases, with 9 bases between. The CDR3 consists of 13 residues. The CDR3 spells CASSILGFTEAFF. CDR3 coding DNA: TGTGCCAGTAGTATTTTGGGGTTCACTGAAGCTTTCTTT.

This sequence joins TRBV30 and TRBJ1-3; D is uncertain. The CDR3 spans 14 residues. V shed 3 bases and J shed 0 bases, with 9 bases lying between them. CDR1 is GTSNPN and CDR2 is SVGIG in the germline V gene (reference sequence). As DNA, the CDR3 is TGTGCCTGGAGCCGTGGGGACTCTGGAAACACCATATATTTT. Encoded protein: CAWSRGDSGNTIYF.

The chain links TRBV2 to TRBJ2-7; 7 bases align to TRBD1. The V segment lost 4 bases and the J segment 3 bases; nucleotides outside the gene matches: 6. This CDR3 comprises 14 residues. The germline V gene encodes CDR1 SNHLY and CDR2 FYNNEI. CDR3 sequence: CASSGADRDYEQYF. CDR3 nucleotide sequence: TGTGCCAGCAGTGGGGCCGACAGGGACTACGAGCAGTACTTC.

This rearrangement joins TRBV13 to TRBJ2-1; 7 nucleotides align to TRBD2. The CDR3 totals 15 residues. J lost 9 bases, V lost 4 bases, and 12 bases had no gene match. Germline V CDR1 and CDR2: PRHDT, FYEKMQ (reference sequence). DNA of the CDR3: TGTGCCAGCAGCTCGAATTCCAGACTAGCTATTGAGCAGTTCTTC. This translates into CASSSNSRLAIEQFF. The full variable domain, in which reference TRBV13 and TRBJ2-1 provide the parts outside the CDR3, is AAGVIQSPRHLIKEKRETATLKCYPIPRHDTVYWYQQGPGQDPQFLISFYEKMQSDKGSIPDRFSAQQFSDYHSELNMSSLELGDSALYFCASSSNSRLAIEQFFGPGTRLTVL.

V and J are TRBV6-5 and TRBJ2-7; unclear D gene. CDR3 length equals 12 residues. V was clipped by 2 bases and J by 5 bases, with 7 bases between them. The V gene's germline CDR1 is MNHEY and CDR2 SVGAGI. CDR3 residues: CASSYRRNEQYF. The CDR3 region has the DNA TGTGCCAGCAGTTACCGGCGAAACGAGCAGTACTTC.

This clone showed up just a few times. This chain connects TRBV18 to TRBJ2-7; perhaps TRBD1 as D (6 bases). CDR3 length: 14 residues. The germline CDR1 and CDR2 sequences are KGHSH and LQKENI. V was trimmed by 5 bases and J by 3 bases, leaving 14 bases between them. This CDR3 reads CASSTRGYFYEQYF. The CDR3 DNA reads TGTGCCAGCTCAACCAGGGGTTACTTCTACGAGCAGTACTTC.

V usage is TRBV19 and J usage is TRBJ2-1; D call uncertain. Germline V gene sequence: CDR1 LNHDA, CDR2 SQIVND (reference sequence). With 5 bases removed from V and 0 bases from J, the gap between germline ends came to 8 bases. This CDR3 contains 14 residues. The CDR3 loop is CASSSHFSYNEQFF. CDR3 nucleotides: TGTGCCAGTAGTTCCCACTTCTCCTACAATGAGCAGTTCTTC.

The gene calls are TRBV11-2 and TRBJ2-1; 8 bases align to TRBD1. The germline CDR1 and CDR2 sequences are SGHAT and FQNNGV. With 3 bases clipped from V and 3 bases from J, the junction kept 4 bases outside the gene matches. The length of the CDR3 is 15 residues. This CDR3 reads CASSFGTGDYNEQFF. CDR3 nucleotide sequence: TGTGCCAGCAGCTTTGGGACAGGAGACTACAATGAGCAGTTCTTC. Looking up the rest from reference TRBV11-2 and TRBJ2-1 gives the full variable domain: EAGVAQSPRYKIIEKRQSVAFWCNPISGHATLYWYQQILGQGPKLLIQFQNNGVVDDSQLPKDRFSAERLKGVDSTLKIQPAKLEDSAVYLCASSFGTGDYNEQFFGPGTRLTVL.

The gene calls are TRBV27 and TRBJ2-1; 7 nucleotides agree with TRBD2. Per germline, CDR1 MNHEY and CDR2 SMNVEV (reference sequence). The V gene end was trimmed by 3 bases and the J gene end by 16 bases; junction bases not matched to a gene: 6. The CDR3 covers 11 residues. As DNA, the CDR3 is TGTGCCAGCAGTTTCGGGACTATGCTATTCTTC. Translated, it gives CASSFGTMLFF.

The chain links TRBV5-4 to TRBJ2-7; possibly TRBD2 for D (5 bases). Trimming shortened V by 4 bases and J by 2 bases, and 16 bases separated the two germline ends. Per the germline V gene, CDR1 is SGHNT and CDR2 is YYREEE (reference sequence). This CDR3 has 15 amino acids. CDR3 coding DNA: TGTGCCAGCAGCCACCCTGGACTCGAAACCTACGAGCAGTACTTC. It yields the protein CASSHPGLETYEQYF.

This clone was seen only once. The chain couples TRBV10-3 to TRBJ1-4; the match to TRBD1 covers 8 bases. CDR3 size: 20 residues. V shed 2 bases, J shed 0 bases, and the junction held 14 bases outside the gene matches. Looked up from germline, CDR1 is ENHRY and CDR2 is SYGVKD. The CDR3 nucleotides are TGTGCCATCAGTGAGAACCAGGGGGCCCCCCTTATTGCAACTAATGAAAAACTGTTTTTT. This sequence encodes CAISENQGAPLIATNEKLFF.

This chain connects TRBV27 to TRBJ2-7; 8 nucleotides match TRBD2. This CDR3 is built from 12 residues. Germline CDR1 reads MNHEY; CDR2 reads SMNVEV (reference sequence). V gave up 3 bases and J gave up 6 bases; unmatched junction bases: 1. The CDR3: CASSFTSGEQYF. The CDR3 DNA follows: TGTGCCAGCAGTTTTACTAGCGGCGAGCAGTACTTC.

The rearrangement links TRBV9 to TRBJ2-7, with a weak D call TRBD2 (6 bases). V was clipped by 4 bases and J by 5 bases, with 19 bases between them. CDR1 is SGDLS and CDR2 is YYNGEE in the germline V gene. The CDR3 loop spans 15 amino acids. The CDR3 DNA is TGTGCCAGCAGCCCTAGAGGGGCGGGATCTAACGAGCAGTACTTC. Translation: CASSPRGAGSNEQYF. The variable domain in full, with the rest retrieved from reference TRBV9 and TRBJ2-7, is DSGVTQTPKHLITATGQRVTLRCSPRSGDLSVYWYQQSLDQGLQFLIQYYNGEERAKGNILERFSAQQFPDLHSELNLSSLELGDSALYFCASSPRGAGSNEQYFGPGTRLTVT.

The V call is TRBV4-3, the J call TRBJ2-7; D may match TRBD1 or TRBD2 (5 bases each). Trimming took 2 bases from V and 1 from J, leaving 9 bases between them. The CDR3 spans 14 residues. Per the germline V gene, CDR1 is LGHNA and CDR2 is YSLEER. As DNA, the CDR3 is TGCGCCAGCAGCCAAAGCTGGGGGTCCTACGAGCAGTACTTC. Translation: CASSQSWGSYEQYF.

The CDR3 nucleotides are TGTGCCAGCAGTTTAACCGGGACCAACTATGGCTACACCTTC. Its protein is CASSLTGTNYGYTF. The rearrangement joins TRBV27 to TRBJ1-2; D possibly corresponds to TRBD1 (5 bases). Trimming stripped 2 bases from V and 2 bases from J, with 9 bases between. The CDR3 covers 14 residues. Germline V CDR1 and CDR2: MNHEY, SMNVEV (reference sequence).

The V gene is TRBV11-3, the J gene TRBJ2-1, with TRBD2 identical over 9 bases. With V trimmed by 3 bases and J by 8 bases, 11 bases remained unmatched. The germline CDR1 and CDR2 sequences are SGHNT and YENEEA. The CDR3 runs to 16 residues. The CDR3 region is CASSFWGREGIDEQFF. As DNA, the CDR3 is TGTGCCAGCAGCTTTTGGGGGCGGGAGGGCATCGATGAGCAGTTCTTC.

Written as DNA, the CDR3 is TGTGCCAGCACCCAAGGGGGGGGCGCGAACACTGAAGCTTTCTTT. This codes for CASTQGGGANTEAFF. The V gene is TRBV9, the J gene TRBJ1-1; possibly TRBD1 for D (6 bases). CDR1 is SGDLS and CDR2 is YYNGEE in the germline V gene. This CDR3 region has 15 residues. Trimming removed 6 bases from V and 1 base from J, with 16 bases in between.